Below, 9 T cell receptor beta chains from the same sample are listed, as sequenced in a study of shared T cell receptors in the human thymus. Method: immunoSEQ multiplex PCR; TCRdb's copy keeps in-frame clones and lacks some. Here the sample spans more than 550,000 clones, about 89% being singletons. These data are also associated with another study on human thymus T cells.

Source material: thymocytes. The receptors here all came from a boy in the first two years of life with a congenital heart defect.

The chain is built from TRBV12-5 and TRBJ2-1, with 12 nucleotides matching TRBD2. CDR3 length: 19 amino acids. In germline, CDR1 is LGHNT, CDR2 FRNRAP. The ends lost 5 bases at V and 2 bases at J; junction bases unmatched: 13. The CDR3 nucleotides are TGTGCTAGTGGTGGGGACAGATCTAGCGGGAGGGCCCCCTACAATGAGCAGTTCTTC. Translated: CASGGDRSSGRAPYNEQFF.

In its sample, this clone was seen a few times. The chain links TRBV5-4 to TRBJ2-7, with a weak D call TRBD2 (6 bases). This CDR3 contains 13 residues. Germline V gene data show CDR1 as SGHNT and CDR2 as YYREEE (reference sequence). Trimming removed 4 bases from V and 3 bases from J, with 11 bases in between. In DNA form, the CDR3 reads TGTGCCAGCAGCGGCGGGACTCACTACGAGCAGTACTTC. Residues: CASSGGTHYEQYF.

The chain uses TRBV18 and TRBJ2-7; TRBD1 agrees at 7 bases. This CDR3 contains 15 residues. Trimming took 3 bases from V and 1 from J; bases not matched to a gene: 6. Germline CDR1 reads KGHSH; CDR2 reads LQKENI. CDR3 loop: CASSPQGTESYEQYF. CDR3 DNA sequence: TGTGCCAGCTCACCGCAGGGGACAGAGTCCTACGAGCAGTACTTC. The full variable domain, in which reference TRBV18 and TRBJ2-7 provide the parts outside the CDR3, is NAGVMQNPRHLVRRRGQEARLRCSPMKGHSHVYWYRQLPEEGLKFMVYLQKENIIDESGMPKERFSAEFPKEGPSILRIQQVVRGDSAAYFCASSPQGTESYEQYFGPGTRLTVT.

This chain uses TRBV2 with TRBJ2-7; 10 bases are shared with TRBD2. CDR3 length: 17 amino acids. The germline CDR1 and CDR2 sequences are SNHLY and FYNNEI. V shed 5 bases, J shed 2 bases, and the junction held 12 bases outside the gene matches. The CDR3 DNA sequence: TGTGCCAGCAGTCCCCTCCCCGAACTAGCGGGAACCTACGAGCAGTACTTC. Translated: CASSPLPELAGTYEQYF.

The V gene is TRBV28, the J gene TRBJ1-2; 7 nucleotides line up with TRBD1. Trimming removed 2 bases from V and 4 bases from J; junction bases left unmatched: 4. CDR1 and CDR2 (germline): MDHEN, SYDVKM. The length of the CDR3 is 14 residues. In nucleotides, the CDR3 is TGTGCCAGCAGTTTAAGGGACAGTCTCTATGGCTACACCTTC. Its protein is CASSLRDSLYGYTF.

The chain links TRBV5-6 to TRBJ1-5; possibly TRBD1 for D (5 bases). The germline V gene has CDR1 SGHDT and CDR2 YYEEEE. Trimming pared 4 bases from V and 1 base from J, leaving 12 bases between. The CDR3 runs to 15 residues. The CDR3 loop reads CASSLYTGSNQPQHF. CDR3 bases: TGTGCCAGCAGCCTGTATACAGGAAGCAATCAGCCCCAGCATTTT.

The V call is TRBV10-1, the J call TRBJ1-2; 11 bases are shared with TRBD1. This CDR3 contains 14 residues. V shed 11 bases, J shed 9 bases, and the junction held 14 bases outside the gene matches. Germline assignment: CDR1 WNHNN and CDR2 SYGVQD (reference sequence). In DNA form, the CDR3 reads TGCGCCGTCGGGACAGGGGGGGAAGATCTGTGCTACACCTTC. Translation gives CAVGTGGEDLCYTF.

V usage is TRBV2 and J usage is TRBJ2-3; 7 nucleotides match TRBD2. Trimming cost V 10 bases and J 0 bases; bases outside gene matches: 10. This CDR3 has 15 residues. Germline CDR1 reads SNHLY; CDR2 reads FYNNEI. The DNA of the CDR3 is TGTGCCACCCGTTGGGGAGGGCTTAGCACAGATACGCAGTATTTT. Its protein product is CATRWGGLSTDTQYF.

This clone was observed a few times. The V gene is TRBV2, the J gene TRBJ2-5; TRBD2 matches 14 bases. In germline, CDR1 is SNHLY, CDR2 FYNNEI. V lost 0 bases, J lost 4 bases, and 13 bases stayed unmatched. This CDR3 spans 20 amino acids. The chain's CDR3 is CASSEAPGTSGRTWVETQYF. The CDR3 DNA reads as TGTGCCAGCAGTGAAGCTCCCGGGACTAGCGGGAGAACGTGGGTAGAGACCCAGTACTTC.